These T cell receptor beta chains were read from a single sample in a study of blood T cell repertoires in COVID-19. Generated by immunoSEQ multiplex PCR, the TCRdb table keeps only in-frame clones and is missing some. The sample lists fewer than 120,000 clones, less than 85% occurring once. The specimen was peripheral blood. Receptors were obtained from a woman of 80 years or more with acute or convalescent COVID-19. The CDR3 runs from the conserved cysteine through the conserved F or W. D genes are given only for firm matches. Only part of the rows carry a size: once, few, many, or a class if the clone is expanded.

DNA: TGTGCCAGCAGCTTGCGACTAGGGGACACCGGGGAGCTGTTTTTT; CDR3: CASSLRLGDTGELFF; size: NA; D: NA; V: TRBV7-9; J: TRBJ2-2
DNA: TGTGCCAGCAGTTCAGCGGGATCCGGCCACGAGCAGTACTTC; CDR3: CASSSAGSGHEQYF; size: NA; D: TRBD2; V: TRBV27; J: TRBJ2-7
DNA: TGTGCCAGCAGCGTAGCCCCTGGACAGCATACTGAAGCTTTCTTT; CDR3: CASSVAPGQHTEAFF; size: NA; D: NA; V: TRBV9; J: TRBJ1-1
DNA: TGTGCCAGCAGCCACCTAAGCGGGGGGCAAGGGACCCAGTACTTC; CDR3: CASSHLSGGQGTQYF; size: NA; D: TRBD2; V: TRBV14; J: TRBJ2-5
DNA: TGTGCCAGTAGTTCCGGACAGGGAGATCAGCCCCAGCATTTT; CDR3: CASSSGQGDQPQHF; size: NA; D: TRBD1; V: TRBV19; J: TRBJ1-5
DNA: TGTGCCAGCCGGCAGGGGTATTCACCCCTCCACTTT; CDR3: CASRQGYSPLHF; size: once; D: NA; V: TRBV27; J: TRBJ1-6
DNA: TGCGCCAGCAGTGGGGACAGCTGGAAACTGTTTTTT; CDR3: CASSGDSWKLFF; size: once; D: TRBD1; V: TRBV10-1; J: TRBJ1-4
DNA: TGTGCCAGCAGCTTAAATGCAGGGCGCATCTACAATGAGCAGTTCTTC; CDR3: CASSLNAGRIYNEQFF; size: once; D: NA; V: TRBV5-8; J: TRBJ2-1
DNA: TGTGCCAGTAGTACACGACTAGCGGGAGGGTTCTACGAGCAGTACTTC; CDR3: CASSTRLAGGFYEQYF; size: NA; D: TRBD2; V: TRBV19; J: TRBJ2-7
DNA: TGTGCCTGGAGTGTACGAGGACTAGCGGGAATCAACGAGCAGTACTTC; CDR3: CAWSVRGLAGINEQYF; size: NA; D: TRBD2; V: TRBV30; J: TRBJ2-7
DNA: TGTGCCAGCAGTTTATTCGGGGGGGCGGACACTGAAGCTTTCTTT; CDR3: CASSLFGGADTEAFF; size: NA; D: NA; V: TRBV28; J: TRBJ1-1
DNA: TGTGCCAGCAGCTTCGGGACAGTACGGGACGAGCAGTACTTC; CDR3: CASSFGTVRDEQYF; size: NA; D: TRBD1; V: TRBV7-9; J: TRBJ2-7
DNA: TGCGCCAGCAGCTTGGAGGACAGGGTTCTCTCACCCCTCCACTTT; CDR3: CASSLEDRVLSPLHF; size: NA; D: TRBD1; V: TRBV5-1; J: TRBJ1-6
DNA: TGTGCCAGCAGCTTAGGTACGACTTACGAGCAGTACTTC; CDR3: CASSLGTTYEQYF; size: NA; D: NA; V: TRBV7-2; J: TRBJ2-7
DNA: TGTGCCAGCAGTGGGTCGGAGAGCTCCTACAATGAGCAGTTCTTC; CDR3: CASSGSESSYNEQFF; size: NA; D: NA; V: TRBV25-1; J: TRBJ2-1
DNA: TGTGCCTGGACTACCCAAGAGACCCAGTACTTC; CDR3: CAWTTQETQYF; size: NA; D: NA; V: TRBV30; J: TRBJ2-5
DNA: TGTGCCAGCAGCTTACCTAGCGGGCAATCAGATACGCAGTATTTT; CDR3: CASSLPSGQSDTQYF; size: NA; D: TRBD2; V: TRBV7-2; J: TRBJ2-3
DNA: TGCGCCAGCAGCTTTCACCCCGGGACAGGGGGAGAGACCCAGTACTTC; CDR3: CASSFHPGTGGETQYF; size: NA; D: TRBD1; V: TRBV5-1; J: TRBJ2-5
DNA: TGTGCCAGCTCACCGTCAACAGGGTTCGGCACTGAAGCTTTCTTT; CDR3: CASSPSTGFGTEAFF; size: once; D: NA; V: TRBV18; J: TRBJ1-1
DNA: TGTGCCAGCAGCTTTACTAGCGACCATGGGGGGGAGCTGTTTTTT; CDR3: CASSFTSDHGGELFF; size: NA; D: TRBD2; V: TRBV11-3; J: TRBJ2-2
DNA: TGCGCCAGCAGCAGTACAGGGGTCGGCACTGAAGCTTTCTTT; CDR3: CASSSTGVGTEAFF; size: NA; D: TRBD1; V: TRBV5-1; J: TRBJ1-1
DNA: TGTGCCAGCAGGGGGACAGGGGACTATGGCTACACCTTC; CDR3: CASRGTGDYGYTF; size: NA; D: TRBD1; V: TRBV12-3/TRBV12-4; J: TRBJ1-2
DNA: TGTGCCAGCACCGCGAGGGATTTCCGGGGAGAGACCCAGTACTTC; CDR3: CASTARDFRGETQYF; size: few; D: NA; V: TRBV9; J: TRBJ2-5
DNA: TGTGCCAGCAGCTTCGGAGGGGAAGGCTACGAGCAGTACTTC; CDR3: CASSFGGEGYEQYF; size: NA; D: NA; V: TRBV5-5; J: TRBJ2-7
DNA: TGTGCCAGCTCACCAGAAGCGGGAGGTTACAATGAGCAGTTCTTC; CDR3: CASSPEAGGYNEQFF; size: NA; D: TRBD2; V: TRBV18; J: TRBJ2-1
DNA: TGTGCCAGCAGAACGTGGGGCCGCTACGAGCAGTACTTC; CDR3: CASRTWGRYEQYF; size: NA; D: NA; V: TRBV27; J: TRBJ2-7
DNA: TGTGCCAGCACTGCACAGGGCTCCTATAATTCACCCCTCCACTTT; CDR3: CASTAQGSYNSPLHF; size: few; D: NA; V: TRBV2; J: TRBJ1-6
DNA: TGTGCCAGCAGTCCAATATCAGGGTCAACTAATGAAAAACTGTTTTTT; CDR3: CASSPISGSTNEKLFF; size: NA; D: NA; V: TRBV5-8; J: TRBJ1-4
DNA: TGTGCCAGCAGCGCCGGGACACATAACTATGGCTACACCTTC; CDR3: CASSAGTHNYGYTF; size: NA; D: NA; V: TRBV2; J: TRBJ1-2
DNA: TGCGCCAGCACCCGGGACAGAGTATCCTACGAGCAGTACTTC; CDR3: CASTRDRVSYEQYF; size: NA; D: TRBD1; V: TRBV10-2; J: TRBJ2-7
DNA: TGTGCCATCAGTGAACACTCGGGTAACTATGGCTACACCTTC; CDR3: CAISEHSGNYGYTF; size: NA; D: NA; V: TRBV10-3; J: TRBJ1-2
DNA: TGCGCCAGCAGTCGGACAGGGGGAGAGAACTATGGCTACACCTTC; CDR3: CASSRTGGENYGYTF; size: NA; D: TRBD1; V: TRBV5-1; J: TRBJ1-2
DNA: TGTGCCAGCAGTGATAGGGGACTAGCGGAAAAAAACATTCAGTACTTC; CDR3: CASSDRGLAEKNIQYF; size: few; D: TRBD2; V: TRBV2; J: TRBJ2-4
DNA: TGTGCCAGCAGTTTAGGGGCCACCTACGAGCAGTACTTC; CDR3: CASSLGATYEQYF; size: once; D: NA; V: TRBV28; J: TRBJ2-7
DNA: TGTGCCAGCAGCTTGGGGCAGAACTCCTACAATGAGCAGTTCTTC; CDR3: CASSLGQNSYNEQFF; size: few; D: NA; V: TRBV7-2; J: TRBJ2-1
DNA: TGTGCCAGCAGCCTTACAGGGGGACTTATGAACACTGAAGCTTTCTTT; CDR3: CASSLTGGLMNTEAFF; size: NA; D: TRBD1; V: TRBV11-2; J: TRBJ1-1
DNA: TGTGCCAGCAGTTACGGGGACAGGCTCGGTGAGACCCAGTACTTC; CDR3: CASSYGDRLGETQYF; size: once; D: TRBD1; V: TRBV6-5; J: TRBJ2-5
DNA: TGTGCCTGGAGAACAGGGACGAACACTGAAGCTTTCTTT; CDR3: CAWRTGTNTEAFF; size: NA; D: NA; V: TRBV30; J: TRBJ1-1
DNA: TGTGCCAGCAGCTCTTGGACACGGATCCCCGAGCAGTACTTC; CDR3: CASSSWTRIPEQYF; size: NA; D: NA; V: TRBV5-5; J: TRBJ2-7
DNA: TGTGCCAGCAGTTACTCGATTAGGGACAGGGCGCGGAAACTGTTTTTT; CDR3: CASSYSIRDRARKLFF; size: NA; D: TRBD1; V: TRBV6-5; J: TRBJ1-4
DNA: TGTGCCTGGAGTGTACTCTCGATTGCGGAGACCCAGTACTTC; CDR3: CAWSVLSIAETQYF; size: once; D: NA; V: TRBV30; J: TRBJ2-5
DNA: TGTGCCTGGAGTGCGGGAAACTCCTACAATGAGCAGTTCTTC; CDR3: CAWSAGNSYNEQFF; size: NA; D: NA; V: TRBV30; J: TRBJ2-1
DNA: TGTGCCAGCAGTTGGGGACAGGGAGATTCGGGCTACACCTTC; CDR3: CASSWGQGDSGYTF; size: NA; D: TRBD1; V: TRBV28; J: TRBJ1-2
DNA: TGCGCCAGCAGCTTGGATCAGGATACCATATATTTT; CDR3: CASSLDQDTIYF; size: NA; D: NA; V: TRBV5-1; J: TRBJ1-3
DNA: TGTGCCAGCAGCCAAGAGGGGACTAGCGGACTAGCCAAAAACATTCAGTACTTC; CDR3: CASSQEGTSGLAKNIQYF; size: NA; D: TRBD2; V: TRBV4-2; J: TRBJ2-4
DNA: TGTGCCAGCAGCCCTAGGGACCGGGTGCCGGGGGCCGGGGAGCTGTTTTTT; CDR3: CASSPRDRVPGAGELFF; size: NA; D: NA; V: TRBV13; J: TRBJ2-2
DNA: TGTGCCAGCAGCATACAACTCCAGGGGGTCAGGGGGCGTTGTCAGCCCCAGCATTTT; CDR3: CASSIQLQGVRGRCQPQHF; size: few; D: TRBD1; V: TRBV6-7; J: TRBJ1-5
DNA: TGTGCCAGCAGCAAGGGACAGGGGGCTAGGGCTGAAGCTTTCTTT; CDR3: CASSKGQGARAEAFF; size: NA; D: TRBD1; V: TRBV3-1/TRBV3-2; J: TRBJ1-1